What follows are 30 T cell receptor beta chains derived from one specimen sequenced in a study of cytomegalovirus exposure and HLA in healthy donors. PCR amplification relied on 60 Vbeta primers (plus 13 Jbeta primers). Sequenced by immunoSEQ multiplex PCR; TCRdb stores in-frame clones only, minus some. This table has about 130,000 clones, 75% to 85% appearing once. Sequenced input: PBMCs. The receptor source for this set is a woman younger than 30 in good health and CMV-seropositive.

V gene TRBV9 combines with J gene TRBJ1-4; 9 bases map to TRBD1. The junction had 7 bases not matched to a gene; V was cut back by 4 bases and J by 0 bases. The germline CDR1 and CDR2 sequences are SGDLS and YYNGEE. This CDR3 comprises 17 residues. The DNA for the CDR3 is TGTGCCAGCAGCCCAGGGACAGGGAAGGCAACTAATGAAAAACTGTTTTTT. Protein: CASSPGTGKATNEKLFF.

The chain couples TRBV5-4 to TRBJ2-7; D remains ambiguous. The CDR3 is 14 amino acids. V lost 4 bases and J lost 5, with 16 bases in between. Germline V gene sequence: CDR1 SGHNT, CDR2 YYREEE (reference sequence). CDR3 loop: CASSARDRGHEQYF. The CDR3, as DNA: TGTGCCAGCAGCGCCCGTGATAGAGGCCACGAGCAGTACTTC.

This clone has just one count. The V gene is TRBV10-2, the J gene TRBJ1-5; D gene uncertain. V lost 2 bases and J lost 6, with 8 bases in between. This CDR3 has 13 residues. Germline V gene data show CDR1 as WSHSY and CDR2 as SAAADI. CDR3 protein: CASSESRGQPQHF. The CDR3 DNA is TGCGCCAGCAGTGAGAGCCGGGGTCAGCCCCAGCATTTT.

The chain is built from TRBV27 and TRBJ2-2; perhaps TRBD1 as D (5 bases). V dropped 5 bases and J dropped 6 bases, with 13 bases sitting between them. Germline V gene data show CDR1 as MNHEY and CDR2 as SMNVEV (reference sequence). The length of the CDR3 is 14 residues. CDR3 loop: CASSPSREPGELFF. The CDR3 bases are TGTGCCAGCAGTCCATCCAGGGAACCCGGGGAGCTGTTTTTT.

This chain joins TRBV2 and TRBJ2-2, with D perhaps TRBD1 (6 bases). The CDR3 loop spans 13 amino acids. The germline gives CDR1 SNHLY, CDR2 FYNNEI. V was clipped by 7 bases and J by 3 bases, with 9 bases between them. The CDR3 DNA reads as TGTGCCAGCAACAGGGCTTACACCGGGGAGCTGTTTTTT. This codes for CASNRAYTGELFF.

The chain is built from TRBV6-1 and TRBJ2-3; no clear D gene. The germline V gene has CDR1 MNHNS and CDR2 SASEGT. This CDR3 has 16 residues. Trimming shortened V by 2 bases and J by 4 bases, and 16 bases separated the two germline ends. The CDR3 nucleotides read TGTGCCAGCAGTGAATTAGTGCGGCGGAACCCAGATACGCAGTATTTT. Amino acid sequence: CASSELVRRNPDTQYF.

In DNA, the CDR3 is TGTGCCAGCAGTCTAGGGACAGGGGGCGAAGCTTTCTTT. Translating gives CASSLGTGGEAFF. The chain has TRBV27 and TRBJ1-1, with TRBD1 matching over 12 bases. CDR1 and CDR2 (germline): MNHEY, SMNVEV (reference sequence). After removal of 5 bases from V and 8 bases from J, the junction contained 3 bases not matched to a gene. The CDR3 runs to 13 residues.

The count of this clone is one. The gene calls are TRBV5-6 and TRBJ2-2; 8 bases agree with TRBD2. V trimming: 0 bases; J trimming: 5 bases; junction bases outside the gene matches: 6. The CDR3 is 16 amino acids. Germline V gene lookup returns CDR1 SGHDT and CDR2 YYEEEE. DNA of the CDR3: TGTGCCAGCAGCTTGGTAGAGCGGGGGAGAACCGGGGAGCTGTTTTTT. Residues: CASSLVERGRTGELFF.

This clone was observed once. CDR3 amino acids: CSDQGDYGYTF. The CDR3 nucleotides read TGCAGCGATCAGGGGGACTATGGCTACACCTTC. V gene TRBV29-1 combines with J gene TRBJ1-2; 7 bases are shared with TRBD1. The V and J ends lost 7 bases and 3 bases, in that order; junction bases with no gene match: 2. Germline-derived CDR1 and CDR2 are SQVTM and ANQGSEA. The CDR3 covers 11 residues.

About this clone itself: Compared with germline, one end of the junction differs, possibly owing to a read error. V is TRBV6-1 and J is TRBJ1-2; D is perhaps TRBD1 (6 bases). CDR3 length equals 15 residues. Germline V gene sequence: CDR1 MNHNS, CDR2 SASEGT. CDR3 DNA: TGTGCCAGCTGTGAGGGCAGGGGATTTAACTATGGCTACACCTTC. Residues: CASCEGRGFNYGYTF.

As concerns this clone: Other DNA sequences in the same sample also yield this CDR3. The rearrangement uses TRBV5-1 and TRBJ2-3; 9 bases match TRBD1. V shed 5 bases, J shed 4 bases, and the junction held 17 bases outside the gene matches. Germline CDR1 SGHRS, CDR2 YFSETQ. There are 18 residues in the CDR3. The DNA for the CDR3 is TGCGCCAGCAGTGTAGGGTTTCCGGGACAGGGAAGGGCAGATACGCAGTATTTT. This encodes CASSVGFPGQGRADTQYF.

The table lists this clone with many counts. The chain employs TRBV6-1 and TRBJ1-3, with D perhaps matching TRBD1 (6 bases). CDR1 is MNHNS and CDR2 is SASEGT in the germline V gene. CDR3 size: 13 residues. V lost 8 bases and J lost 3, with 11 bases in between. The CDR3 protein is CASLTGNGNTIYF. Here the CDR3 DNA reads TGTGCCAGCCTAACAGGGAATGGAAACACCATATATTTT.

This clone was seen once. This sequence joins TRBV4-1 and TRBJ2-1; TRBD1 might be the D (5 bases). Trimming pared 3 bases from V and 3 bases from J, leaving 15 bases between. This CDR3 region has 16 residues. Germline lookup yields CDR1 MGHRA and CDR2 YSYEKL. In nucleotides, the CDR3 is TGCGCCAGCAGCCAGAGTCCAGGGCTAATCTACAATGAGCAGTTCTTC. Amino acid sequence: CASSQSPGLIYNEQFF.

This chain links TRBV12-5 with TRBJ1-6; TRBD1 agrees at 9 bases. Germline V gene data show CDR1 as LGHNT and CDR2 as FRNRAP. J lost 13 bases, V lost 6 bases, and 10 bases had no gene match. The CDR3 length is 14 residues. The CDR3 loop is CASGPGTGPLPLHF. CDR3 coding DNA: TGTGCTAGTGGACCCGGGACAGGGCCCCTTCCCCTCCACTTT. Full variable domain (outside the CDR3, taken from reference TRBV12-5 and TRBJ1-6): DARVTQTPRHKVTEMGQEVTMRCQPILGHNTVFWYRQTMMQGLELLAYFRNRAPLDDSGMPKDRFSAEMPDATLATLKIQPSEPRDSAVYFCASGPGTGPLPLHFGNGTRLTVT.

The chain has TRBV6-1 and TRBJ1-4; D ambiguous. Germline CDR1 is MNHNS and CDR2 is SASEGT. The V and J ends lost 7 bases and 13 bases respectively, with 13 bases between them. CDR3 length: 11 residues. The CDR3 bases are TGTGCCAGCACGTGGGAGGGTAGACTGTTTTTT. Translated: CASTWEGRLFF.

Here the CDR3 reads CASSELGGLNTDTQYF. In nucleotides, the CDR3 is TGTGCCAGCAGTGAATTGGGGGGGCTTAACACAGATACGCAGTATTTT. The chain is built from TRBV6-1 and TRBJ2-3; possibly TRBD2 for D (7 bases). Germline V gene data show CDR1 as MNHNS and CDR2 as SASEGT. The length of the CDR3 is 16 residues. V was trimmed by 2 bases and J by 2 bases, leaving 14 bases between them.

The chain couples TRBV10-3 to TRBJ2-7, with D possibly matching TRBD2 (6 bases). The V and J ends lost 8 bases and 2 bases respectively, with 10 bases between them. CDR1 and CDR2 from the germline V gene are ENHRY and SYGVKD. The CDR3 extends over 12 amino acids. Here the CDR3 reads CAILGGPYEQYF. Written as DNA, the CDR3 is TGTGCCATCCTCGGGGGTCCCTACGAGCAGTACTTC.

The rearrangement links TRBV10-3 to TRBJ2-5; D is perhaps TRBD1 (6 bases). This CDR3 region has 14 residues. The V gene lost 0 bases and the J gene lost 5 bases, with 10 bases spanning the gap. Germline loops: CDR1 ENHRY, CDR2 SYGVKD. CDR3 sequence: CAISESDRLETQYF. CDR3 in DNA: TGTGCCATCAGTGAGTCGGACAGATTGGAGACCCAGTACTTC.

The chain carries TRBV19 and TRBJ1-5; D remains unclear. Looked up from germline, CDR1 is LNHDA and CDR2 is SQIVND (reference sequence). With 3 bases removed from V and 6 bases from J, the gap between germline ends came to 12 bases. This CDR3 region has 14 residues. Here the CDR3 reads CASSILQAGQPQHF. CDR3 DNA: TGTGCCAGTAGTATTCTTCAGGCGGGTCAGCCCCAGCATTTT.

V and J are TRBV19 and TRBJ2-5; D may be TRBD1 (5 bases). Trimming cost V 3 bases and J 2 bases, with 7 bases left between them. In germline, CDR1 is LNHDA, CDR2 SQIVND (reference sequence). The CDR3 runs 13 residues. The CDR3 region is CASSMGQQETQYF. Here the CDR3 DNA reads TGTGCCAGTAGTATGGGGCAGCAAGAGACCCAGTACTTC.

This chain links TRBV5-1 with TRBJ2-2; 9 positions agree with TRBD1. CDR1 and CDR2 from the germline V gene are SGHRS and YFSETQ. Germline trimming cut 4 bases from V and 8 bases from J; bases unmatched to any gene: 3. This CDR3 contains 13 residues. CDR3 loop: CASSGTGTGELFF. CDR3 sequence (DNA): TGCGCCAGCAGCGGGACAGGGACGGGGGAGCTGTTTTTT.

This chain uses TRBV10-3 with TRBJ2-2; perhaps TRBD2 as D (5 bases). The V end lost 2 bases, the J end lost 4 bases, and 14 bases lay between the germline ends. This CDR3 contains 16 residues. CDR1 is ENHRY, CDR2 SYGVKD, per germline. The CDR3 DNA reads TGTGCCATCAGTGAGGAGTGGAGGTCGATCACCGGGGAGCTGTTTTTT. Encoded protein: CAISEEWRSITGELFF.

The genes are TRBV29-1 and TRBJ1-1, with D unresolved. With 7 bases removed from V and 4 bases from J, the gap between germline ends came to 16 bases. The CDR3 sequence is 13 residues long. The germline gives CDR1 SQVTM, CDR2 ANQGSEA. CDR3 coding DNA: TGCAGCGCCTGGAGGGTCGGAGGCACTGAAGCTTTCTTT. This translates into CSAWRVGGTEAFF.

This chain uses TRBV5-4 with TRBJ1-3; D remains unclear. The V and J ends lost 0 bases and 2 bases respectively, with 3 bases between them. The germline gives CDR1 SGHNT, CDR2 YYREEE (reference sequence). The CDR3 spans 13 residues. In nucleotides, the CDR3 is TGTGCCAGCAGCTTGGAGCCTGGAAACACCATATATTTT. Amino acid sequence: CASSLEPGNTIYF.

The V call is TRBV27, the J call TRBJ2-3; 9 bases agree with TRBD2. This CDR3 is built from 18 residues. Germline V gene data show CDR1 as MNHEY and CDR2 as SMNVEV (reference sequence). V lost 4 bases to trimming and J lost 2 bases; unmatched junction nucleotides: 13. The CDR3 bases are TGTGCCAGCAGTTCGCGCTTTATAGCGGGGGTCCTCACAGATACGCAGTATTTT. Its protein is CASSSRFIAGVLTDTQYF.

The chain is built from TRBV12-5 and TRBJ1-2; D is unclear. Germline CDR1 and CDR2: LGHNT and FRNRAP. V was clipped by 4 bases and J by 3 bases, with 9 bases between them. The CDR3 has 13 residues. The CDR3 loop reads CASGSMGDYGYTF. Here the CDR3 DNA reads TGTGCTAGTGGTTCGATGGGAGACTATGGCTACACCTTC. Full variable domain (missing parts from reference TRBV12-5 and TRBJ1-2): DARVTQTPRHKVTEMGQEVTMRCQPILGHNTVFWYRQTMMQGLELLAYFRNRAPLDDSGMPKDRFSAEMPDATLATLKIQPSEPRDSAVYFCASGSMGDYGYTFGSGTRLTVV.

In this sample, this clone turned up once. Here the CDR3 reads CASSKDRDTEAFF. Written as DNA, the CDR3 is TGTGCCAGCAGTAAGGACAGGGACACTGAAGCTTTCTTT. The chain joins TRBV6-5 to TRBJ1-1; 8 bases match TRBD1. V shed 5 bases and J 3 bases; nucleotides not matched to a gene: 2. Germline CDR1 and CDR2: MNHEY and SVGAGI. This CDR3 spans 13 amino acids.

This clone has more than one count but fewer than ten. This chain connects TRBV7-3 to TRBJ2-7; 8 nucleotides line up with TRBD2. Trimming removed 5 bases from V and 7 bases from J; junction bases left unmatched: 10. The length of the CDR3 is 14 residues. Germline V CDR1 and CDR2: SGHTA, FQGTGA. The chain's CDR3 is CASSQAGEIGEQYF. CDR3 nucleotides: TGTGCCAGCAGCCAAGCGGGGGAGATTGGAGAGCAGTACTTC.

This rearrangement joins TRBV5-7 to TRBJ2-3, with D maybe TRBD1 (6 bases). TRBV5-7 is designated an ORF whose function remains uncertain. The CDR3 spans 15 residues. Trimming removed 2 bases at V and 3 bases at J, with 13 bases between. The CDR3: CASSLRGGRTDTQYF. CDR3 DNA sequence: TGTGCCAGCAGCTTACGAGGGGGAAGGACAGATACGCAGTATTTT.

This sequence joins TRBV6-4 and TRBJ2-7; 8 bases agree with TRBD2. This CDR3 has 16 residues. In germline, CDR1 is MRHNA, CDR2 SNTAGT. V was clipped by 2 bases and J by 6 bases; unmatched bases: 12. The CDR3 DNA follows: TGTGCCAGCAGTGACACACTGACGGGGGGGCCCGGCGAGCAGTACTTC. It is translated as CASSDTLTGGPGEQYF.